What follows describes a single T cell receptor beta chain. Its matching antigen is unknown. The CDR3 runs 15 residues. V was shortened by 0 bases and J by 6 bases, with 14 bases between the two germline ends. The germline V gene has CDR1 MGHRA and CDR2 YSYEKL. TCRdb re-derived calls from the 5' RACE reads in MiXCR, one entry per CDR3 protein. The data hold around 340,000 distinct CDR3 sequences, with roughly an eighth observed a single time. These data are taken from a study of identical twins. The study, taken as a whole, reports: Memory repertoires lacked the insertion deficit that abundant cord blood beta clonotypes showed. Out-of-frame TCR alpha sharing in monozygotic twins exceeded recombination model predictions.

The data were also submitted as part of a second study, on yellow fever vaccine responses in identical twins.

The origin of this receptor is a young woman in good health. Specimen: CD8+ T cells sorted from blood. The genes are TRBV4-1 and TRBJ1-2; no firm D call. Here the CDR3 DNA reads TGCGCCAGCAGCCAAGAAGACGTTCTCGCTGATGGCTACACCTTC. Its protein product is CASSQEDVLADGYTF.